This T cell receptor (beta chain) was obtained from a study of blood T cell repertoires in COVID-19 (dated by TCRdb to 2020 to 2022). Concerning the study at large: Samples from collaborators originated in the United States, Italy and Spain and spanned both the acute and convalescent phases of COVID-19. A de-identified subject ID, COVID-19 status, age in years and sex were almost always included in the sample metadata. The repertoires were made available in a free public database intended to serve as a resource for research on the immune response to SARS-CoV-2. Where available, HLA class I and class II types were taken from metadata supplied by the sample provider and were not determined by assay-based typing. The material from the prospective study consisted of cDNA or gDNA derived from T cells, B-cell-depleted T cells, or PBMCs. Samples came from the ongoing ImmuneRACE study (first 160 participants) plus 1,254 subjects from 6 global collaborators. Deeply sampled blood TCRbeta repertoires from subjects exposed to, actively infected with, or recovered from COVID-19 were included in the dataset.

Each collaborating institution followed its own protocols to collect whole blood in K2EDTA tubes. For TCRbeta analysis, collaborator samples were shipped as frozen whole blood, as isolated PBMCs, or as DNA extracted from either sample type. Points on this clone: Its antigen is currently not known. No base quality values were provided; no much bigger clone lies one nucleotide off.

TCRbeta CDR3 regions were amplified from genomic DNA using the immunoSEQ Assay, a bias-controlled multiplex PCR. Processing in the source paper ran as follows. Nucleated cell counts per sample were estimated from amplification of reference gene primers within the assay. Sequence reads were collapsed and filtered to measure the absolute abundance of every unique TCRbeta CDR3 rearrangement. For each sample, productive Simpson clonality was calculated as the square root of Simpson's diversity index across productive rearrangements. TCRdb limited this immuneACCESS table to in-frame rearrangements with V and J called. A share of clones is missing; checked studies link under half to unresolved V genes, and the rest is unexplained. For V, J and clone size, that table is used; D and trimming come from the DNA. The sample table contains some 100,000 clones; only one count was recorded for approximately 90% of them. The ten largest clones add up to roughly 17% of the sample.

Via the germline V gene, CDR1 is MNHEY and CDR2 SVGAGI. From the cysteine up to the phenylalanine, the CDR3 has a length of 14 residues. Here the CDR3 DNA is all that survives: 42 bases in frame from base 1. The germline V end is reduced by 7 bases and the J end by 4 bases; junction bases left unmatched: 5. Overall results and qualifications from the work: How much clinical and demographic metadata was included differed by source and by participant, and the metadata was provided uncurated.

Input material: peripheral blood. This TCR came from a man aged 50-59 years with acute or convalescent COVID-19. In this chain, TRBV6-5 is recombined with TRBJ1-2, with 11 central nucleotides matching TRBD1. The DNA sequence reads TGTGCCAGCACTCGGGACAGGGGGATCTATGGCTACACCTTC. Its coded protein is CASTRDRGIYGYTF.